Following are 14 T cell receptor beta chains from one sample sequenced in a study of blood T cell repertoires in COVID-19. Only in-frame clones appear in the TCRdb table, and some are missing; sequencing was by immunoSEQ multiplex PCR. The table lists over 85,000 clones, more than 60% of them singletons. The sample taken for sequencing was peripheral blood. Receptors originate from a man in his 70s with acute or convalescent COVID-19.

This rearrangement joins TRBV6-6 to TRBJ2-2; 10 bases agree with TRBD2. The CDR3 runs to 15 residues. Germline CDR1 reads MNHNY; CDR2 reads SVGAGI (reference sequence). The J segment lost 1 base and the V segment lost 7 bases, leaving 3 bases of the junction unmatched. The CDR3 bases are TGTGCCAGCATCAGGACTAGCGGGAACACCGGGGAGCTGTTTTTT. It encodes CASIRTSGNTGELFF.

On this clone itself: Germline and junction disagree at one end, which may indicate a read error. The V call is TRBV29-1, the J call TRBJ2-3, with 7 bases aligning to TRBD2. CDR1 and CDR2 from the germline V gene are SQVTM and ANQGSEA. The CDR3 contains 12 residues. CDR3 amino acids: CSVGGSTDTQYF. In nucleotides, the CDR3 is TGCAGCGTGGGGGGGAGCACCGATACGCAGTATTTT.

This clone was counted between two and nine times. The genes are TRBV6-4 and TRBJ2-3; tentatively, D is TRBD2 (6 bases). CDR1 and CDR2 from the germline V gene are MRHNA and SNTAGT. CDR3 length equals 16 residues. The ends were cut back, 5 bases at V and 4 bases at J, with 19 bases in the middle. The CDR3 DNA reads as TGTGCCAGCAGTTACCTTATGACGGGAGAGTCAGATACGCAGTATTTT. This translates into CASSYLMTGESDTQYF.

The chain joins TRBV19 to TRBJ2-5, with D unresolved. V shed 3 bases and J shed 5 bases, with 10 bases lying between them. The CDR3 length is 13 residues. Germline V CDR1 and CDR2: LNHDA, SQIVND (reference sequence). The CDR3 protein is CASSISGPETQYF. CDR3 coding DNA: TGTGCCAGTAGTATTTCGGGTCCGGAGACCCAGTACTTC.

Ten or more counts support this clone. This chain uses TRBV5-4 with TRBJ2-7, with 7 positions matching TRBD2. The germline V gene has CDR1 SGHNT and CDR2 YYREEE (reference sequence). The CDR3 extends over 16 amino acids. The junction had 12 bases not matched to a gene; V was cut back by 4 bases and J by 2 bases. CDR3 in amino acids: CASSRGRDYLPYEQYF. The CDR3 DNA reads TGTGCCAGCAGCCGAGGCCGGGACTACCTTCCCTACGAGCAGTACTTC. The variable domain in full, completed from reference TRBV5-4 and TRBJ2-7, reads ETGVTQSPTHLIKTRGQQVTLRCSSQSGHNTVSWYQQALGQGPQFIFQYYREEENGRGNFPPRFSGLQFPNYSSELNVNALELDDSALYLCASSRGRDYLPYEQYFGPGTRLTVT.

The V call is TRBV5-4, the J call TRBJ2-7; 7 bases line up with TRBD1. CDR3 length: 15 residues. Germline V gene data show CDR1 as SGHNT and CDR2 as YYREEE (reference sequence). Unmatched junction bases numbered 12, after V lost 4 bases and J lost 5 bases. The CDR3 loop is CASSRSTGYYHEQYF. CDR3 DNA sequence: TGTGCCAGCAGCCGATCGACAGGGTACTACCACGAGCAGTACTTC.

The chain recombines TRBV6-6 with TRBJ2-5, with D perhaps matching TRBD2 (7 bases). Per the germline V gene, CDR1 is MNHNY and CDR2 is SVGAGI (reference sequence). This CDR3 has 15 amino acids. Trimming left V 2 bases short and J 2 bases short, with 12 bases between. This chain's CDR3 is CASSYAGRGQETQYF. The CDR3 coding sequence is TGTGCCAGCAGTTACGCGGGGAGGGGGCAAGAGACCCAGTACTTC.

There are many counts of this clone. CDR3 sequence reads: CASSDSYGSRGNEQFF. The DNA for the CDR3 is TGTGCCAGCAGTGACTCGTATGGGAGTAGAGGAAATGAGCAGTTCTTC. The chain recombines TRBV6-4 with TRBJ2-1, with a possible D match to TRBD2 (5 bases). The ends were cut back, 0 bases at V and 7 bases at J, with 16 bases in the middle. This CDR3 spans 16 amino acids. Germline V CDR1 and CDR2: MRHNA, SNTAGT.

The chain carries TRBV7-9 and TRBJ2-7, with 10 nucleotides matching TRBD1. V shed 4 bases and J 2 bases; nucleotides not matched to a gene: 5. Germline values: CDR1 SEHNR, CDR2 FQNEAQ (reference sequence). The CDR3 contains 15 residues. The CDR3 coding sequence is TGTGCCAGCAGCTCCCCGGGACAGGGGACCTACGAGCAGTACTTC. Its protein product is CASSSPGQGTYEQYF.

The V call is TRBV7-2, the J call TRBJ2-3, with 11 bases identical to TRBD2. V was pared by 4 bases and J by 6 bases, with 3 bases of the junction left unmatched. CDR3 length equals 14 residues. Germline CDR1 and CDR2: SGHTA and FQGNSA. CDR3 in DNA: TGTGCCAGCAGCTACCGACTAGCGGGGGATACGCAGTATTTT. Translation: CASSYRLAGDTQYF.

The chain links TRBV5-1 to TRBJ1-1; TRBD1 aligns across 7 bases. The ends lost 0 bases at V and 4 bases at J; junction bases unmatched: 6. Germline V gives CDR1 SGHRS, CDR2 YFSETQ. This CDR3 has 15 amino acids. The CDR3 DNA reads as TGCGCCAGCAGCTTGGAACAGGGGTTTCGCACTGAAGCTTTCTTT. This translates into CASSLEQGFRTEAFF.

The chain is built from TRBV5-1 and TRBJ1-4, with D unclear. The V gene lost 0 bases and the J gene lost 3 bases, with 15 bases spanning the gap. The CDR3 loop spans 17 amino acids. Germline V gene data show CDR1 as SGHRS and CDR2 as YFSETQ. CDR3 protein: CASSLGPGGSANEKLFF. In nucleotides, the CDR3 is TGCGCCAGCAGCTTGGGTCCGGGTGGGTCAGCTAATGAAAAACTGTTTTTT.

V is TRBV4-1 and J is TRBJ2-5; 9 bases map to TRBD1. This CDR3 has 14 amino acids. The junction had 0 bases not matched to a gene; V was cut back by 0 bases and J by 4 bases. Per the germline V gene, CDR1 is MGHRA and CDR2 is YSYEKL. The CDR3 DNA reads TGCGCCAGCAGCCAAGAGGACAGGGGAGAGACCCAGTACTTC. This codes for CASSQEDRGETQYF.

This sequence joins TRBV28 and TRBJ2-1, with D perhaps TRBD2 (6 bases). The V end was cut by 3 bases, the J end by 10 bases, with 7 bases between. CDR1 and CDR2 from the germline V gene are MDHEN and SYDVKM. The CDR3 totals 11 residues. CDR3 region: CASSLTREQFF. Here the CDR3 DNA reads TGTGCCAGCAGTTTGACTAGAGAGCAGTTCTTC.